This T cell receptor beta chain originates from a study of blood T cell repertoires in COVID-19. Turning to the study itself: The United States, Italy and Spain provided the acute and convalescent COVID-19 samples. PBMCs, B-cell-depleted T cells, or T cells were the source of the cDNA or gDNA that made up the material.

Seattle participants joined during active infection and were tracked over time. Under the authors' procedure: From reference gene primer amplification, estimates of nucleated cell counts were derived. Measured with immunoSEQ multiplex PCR; TCRdb has only the in-frame clones, and not every one. V and J calls plus clone size are reproduced from that table; the DNA served to infer D and trimming. The top ten clones hold about 5% of a sample with under 100,000 clones, approximately 88% of them seen once. The junction had 6 bases not matched to a gene; V was cut back by 7 bases and J by 2 bases. The CDR3 loop spans 15 amino acids. From germline, CDR1 is MNHEY and CDR2 SVGAGI.

Sequencing was carried out using peripheral blood. This TCR was sampled from a man aged 55 to 70 with COVID-19, enrolled during active disease. The chain uses TRBV6-5 and TRBJ2-3; 10 bases match TRBD1. CDR3 residues: CASTLDRGSTDTQYF. DNA of the CDR3: TGTGCCAGCACCTTGGACAGGGGGTCCACAGATACGCAGTATTTT.